This TCR beta chain emerged from a study of blood T cells in healthy people across ages. Turning to the study itself: Every two T cells gave about one barcoded beta molecule via template switching. The study, taken as a whole, reports: Diversity estimates from one million T cells were considered underestimates. A roughly linear age-dependent decrease characterized TCR beta diversity per million T cells.

The second PCR ran about 6 to 12 cycles with a sample-barcoded 5' primer and J-beta primers. In TCRdb, the 5' RACE reads were re-called with MiXCR into one record per CDR3 protein. The sample has roughly 1.5 million distinct CDR3 sequences, roughly two fifths seen once. With regard to this clonotype: Its cognate antigen is unknown.

CDR3 length: 15 residues. Trimming removed 0 bases from V and 5 bases from J; junction bases left unmatched: 3. Germline V CDR1 and CDR2: SGDLS, YYNGEE. The source of this sequence is a woman aged 18-29 years in good health. Specimen: blood. The V and J genes are TRBV9 and TRBJ2-2, with TRBD2 identical over 8 bases. This chain's CDR3 is CASSVGGLATGELFF. CDR3 in DNA: TGTGCCAGCAGCGTAGGAGGACTAGCAACCGGGGAGCTGTTTTTT.